The clone carrying this TCR beta chain was counted between two and nine times. Other DNA sequences within the sample encode an identical CDR3. Germline CDR1 SNHLY, CDR2 FYNNEI. V shed 5 bases, J shed 4 bases, and the junction held 3 bases outside the gene matches. The CDR3 is 14 residues long. These data come from a study of OX40 agonist ivuxolimab in advanced cancers. Data came from immunoSEQ multiplex PCR; TCRdb stores just in-frame clones and leaves some out. The sample has 66,000 or so clones, 85% seen once; the top ten hold about 4%. It was autoimmune disease history or systemic immunosuppression that excluded patients.

Sequenced here: CD4+ or CD8+ T cells sorted from blood, sampled in a trial of the OX40 agonist ivuxolimab. This chain uses TRBV2 with TRBJ1-5, with 9 bases aligning to TRBD1. The source is an adult with an advanced solid tumor such as melanoma, head and neck, liver or kidney cancer. CDR3 amino acids: CASSFGQGNQPQHF. The CDR3 coding sequence is TGTGCCAGCAGTTTCGGACAGGGGAATCAGCCCCAGCATTTT.